This T cell receptor (beta chain) was captured in a study of long-term antiretroviral therapy in people with HIV (dated by TCRdb to 2022 to 2024). Background for the entire study: Collection of the earliest samples took place about a decade ahead of the 2015 WHO recommendation for immediate ART, at a time when ART was typically delayed until CD4 counts fell. About 35% of the 30 participants with HIV were female. A retrospective serial study tested whether ART initiation and durable HIV suppression were associated with changes in peripheral blood TRB repertoire composition and diversity. No cross-contamination during QIAcube processing turned up in test extractions that ran a monoclonal T-cell line alongside 30 to 40 polyclonal samples. The cohort contributed about 180 cryopreserved PBMC samples from under 35 adults with confirmed HIV infection, collected serially over a mean of around six years (range 1-12). Beyond this particular receptor, the publication reports: Inferences about post-ART repertoire changes are limited because no data were available on ART adherence, viral resistance or therapy changes. Expanded TRB clones identified before ART initiation dominated the repertoire at all time points, although this dominance fluctuated and declined in many PLHIV after ART. Since PBMC availability was limited, sequencing covered only the TCR beta chain, with no alpha chain pairing. Samples dated from the mid-2000s to the late 2010s, and the ART regimens used may be less effective than current ones. Starting ART was linked to a significant rise in TRB diversity, yet even with long-term ART the diversity remained significantly lower than in transplant donor controls. Because pre-ART samples had limited cell numbers, profiling was done on unsorted PBMC rather than on sorted CD4+ and CD8+ T cells. HIV repertoires had narrower CDR3 length ranges than controls, and the network structure suggested an antigen-experienced repertoire that shifted only slightly toward naive after ART.

Comment on this clone: There is no known antigen for this receptor. No base-level quality is on record; no much larger clone is a single base apart.

The immunoSEQ hsTCRB v3.0 assay was used at survey level resolution for TRB variable region sequencing. A depth of about 40,000-55,000 T-cell genomes per sample was targeted for TRB sequencing. Pooled TRB libraries were sequenced on an Illumina MiSeq with a v3 150-cycle kit. As for the authors' bioinformatics: Repertoire analysis ran in R within a reproducible Nextflow workflow covering QC, data transformation and analysis. LymphoSeq2, an R package for exploring AIRR-Seq data, was used to implement custom analyses. A few samples that produced fewer than 5000 total TRB sequences were removed, so 188 HIV repertoires were analyzed. Among the approximately 180 HIV repertoires that were kept, roughly 58 were collected before ART initiation and roughly 130 were collected after ART initiation. Repertoires were downsampled to 5000 TRB nucleotide sequences, with summary statistics averaged over 100 downsampling iterations. The analysis kept only TRB sequences whose CDR3 regions were at least seven amino acids long. Two measures captured diversity: a Shannon entropy-derived clonality score and the Gini coefficient. In the repertoire networks, any two of the top 5000 CDR3 amino acid sequences were connected whenever the two sequences differed by an edit distance of one. GLIPH2 predicted antigen specificity groups and MHC restriction for TRB CDR3 amino acid sequences. Known CMV, EBV, HIV or tissue antigen associations were flagged by matching CDR3 amino acid sequences against VDJdb and McPAS-TCR. Pre-ART, post-ART and control groups were compared with Wilcoxon signed-rank tests and Holm-Bonferroni correction. Entries here come from immuneACCESS through TCRdb and include only in-frame sequences with V and J called. Some clones fail to appear in such tables; in the studies checked, an unresolved V gene covers under half of the shortfall, and the cause of the remainder is unknown. That table gives V, J and clone size, and the DNA gave D and trimming. A total of about 18,000 clones appear in this sample, 90% to 95% of them only once. 8.5% to 10% of the sample belongs to the ten largest clones.

Based on the germline V gene, the CDR1 and CDR2 sequences are SQVTM and ANQGSEA. The CDR3 measures 12 amino acids from cysteine to phenylalanine. CDR3 DNA is the only sequence kept; it has 36 bases, read in frame from the first base. V sheds 5 bases and J sheds 4 bases, leaving 10 bases between their ends. To be included, a participant needed at least one PBMC sample from before ART initiation plus at least two post-ART samples. Every participant with HIV received treatment in the United States of America. Before DNA extraction, cryopreserved samples of roughly 0.95-10 million PBMC were thawed and washed. At the time of the earliest PBMC sample, participants with HIV were aged between about 20 and 54 years. PBMC samples were contributed by each participant from 1-4 timepoints before ART initiation and 2-8 timepoints after ART initiation, with a median of 7 samples. For every participant, serial HIV viral load, CD4+ T-cell count, ART history and demographic data were obtained. A Qiagen kit on a QIAcube was used to extract genomic DNA from unsorted PBMC, with samples processed in batches of 12.

The receptor was isolated from a man aged 45 to 65 with HIV. The sequence joins TRBV29-1 to TRBJ2-3, with the D call perhaps TRBD1 or TRBD2, each one matching 5 bases. Sequencing used unsorted PBMCs, obtained 3 years after starting antiretroviral therapy. At the DNA level, the sequence is TGCAGCGTTTGGGACCCCGCAGATACGCAGTATTTT. Its protein is CSVWDPADTQYF.